Below, one T cell receptor beta chain is given with its context. The germline gives CDR1 MNHEY, CDR2 SVGEGT. CDR3 size: 14 residues. Trimming took off 6 bases at V and 8 bases at J, with 19 bases between the two ends. Per the authors' pipeline: Nucleated cell counts were estimated from reference gene primer amplification. Generated by immunoSEQ multiplex PCR, the TCRdb table keeps only in-frame clones and is missing some. V and J calls and clone size come straight from that table; D and trimming were deduced from the DNA. This repertoire shows about 170,000 clones, over 65% found once; its top ten account for roughly 8.3%. The data stem from a study of blood T cell repertoires in COVID-19. Study-level information: The United States, Italy and Spain supplied acute and convalescent COVID-19 samples. T cells, B-cell-depleted T cells, or PBMCs provided the cDNA or gDNA that served as material.

The specimen sequenced was peripheral blood. The V and J genes are TRBV6-2 or TRBV6-3 and TRBJ1-2; tentatively, D is TRBD1 (5 bases). This sequence was found in a man aged 60 to 69 with acute or convalescent COVID-19. Written as DNA, the CDR3 is TGTGCCAGCAGCGAAGCGGGGGGTCGGGGCGGCTACACCTTC. Encoded protein: CASSEAGGRGGYTF.